A selection of T cell receptor beta chains follows, all from one sample in a study of HIV-infected patients and healthy controls. TCRdb recomputed calls from the 5' RACE reads with MiXCR, one row per CDR3 protein. The data contain a few thousand distinct CDR3 sequences, about 8.7% of them seen just once; the ten biggest clones take up around 22%. The sample consisted of blood, taken during antiretroviral therapy. The receptors originated from an adult with HIV infection. CDR3s include the opening cysteine and the closing phenylalanine or tryptophan. Fields, in order: D gene, clone size, V gene, J gene, CDR3 protein, CDR3 DNA. D genes are given only for firm matches. The size field is filled for only some rows; it gives once, few, many or a size class.

D: NA
size: many
V: TRBV27
J: TRBJ1-5
CDR3: CASSLRGQPQHF
DNA: TGTGCCAGCAGTCTTCGGGGTCAGCCCCAGCATTTT

D: TRBD1
size: many
V: TRBV19
J: TRBJ2-7
CDR3: CASSPTGAAGEQYF
DNA: TGTGCCAGTTCACCTACAGGGGCTGCGGGCGAGCAGTACTTC

D: NA
size: many
V: TRBV6-6
J: TRBJ1-2
CDR3: CASWTVYGYTF
DNA: TGTGCCAGTTGGACAGTCTATGGCTACACCTTC

D: NA
size: many
V: TRBV10-2
J: TRBJ1-5
CDR3: CASSIRVNQPQHF
DNA: TGCGCCAGCAGTATCAGGGTTAATCAGCCCCAGCATTTT

D: TRBD1
size: many
V: TRBV15
J: TRBJ2-2
CDR3: CATSGDTGTGFLTGELFF
DNA: TGTGCCACCAGCGGAGATACCGGGACAGGGTTTTTAACCGGGGAGCTGTTTTTT

D: NA
size: many
V: TRBV11-1
J: TRBJ2-5
CDR3: CASSLGLPDGQGVFWEETQYF
DNA: TGTGCCAGCAGCTTAGGACTTCCGGATGGGCAGGGAGTGTTTTGGGAAGAGACCCAGTACTTC

D: NA
size: few
V: TRBV19
J: TRBJ2-5
CDR3: CASSGTRGQETQYF
DNA: TGTGCCAGTAGTGGTACGCGGGGACAAGAGACCCAGTACTTC

D: TRBD2
size: many
V: TRBV5-1
J: TRBJ2-3
CDR3: CASSLDGSGSSDTQYF
DNA: TGCGCCAGCAGCTTGGATGGTAGCGGGAGTTCAGATACGCAGTATTTT

D: NA
size: many
V: TRBV21-1
J: TRBJ1-2
CDR3: CASSKDGGNYGYTF
DNA: TGTGCCAGCAGCAAAGACGGGGGCAACTATGGCTACACCTTC

D: NA
size: many
V: TRBV6-6
J: TRBJ2-7
CDR3: CASWAEGYEQYF
DNA: TGTGCCAGCTGGGCGGAGGGGTACGAGCAGTACTTC

D: NA
size: many
V: TRBV9
J: TRBJ1-2
CDR3: CASSVGTADYGYTF
DNA: TGTGCCAGCAGCGTCGGAACAGCCGACTATGGCTACACCTTC

D: NA
size: many
V: TRBV5-1
J: TRBJ2-1
CDR3: CASSFDMGERKRGPHNEQFF
DNA: TGCGCCAGCAGCTTCGACATGGGGGAACGAAAGAGGGGTCCCCACAATGAGCAGTTCTTC

D: NA
size: NA
V: TRBV19
J: TRBJ2-2
CDR3: CASGGKGWTGELFF
DNA: TGTGCCAGTGGAGGGAAGGGATGGACCGGGGAGCTGTTTTTT

D: NA
size: many
V: TRBV28
J: TRBJ1-6
CDR3: CASSYQDGTPLHF
DNA: TGTGCCAGCAGTTACCAGGACGGCACACCCCTCCACTTT

D: NA
size: many
V: TRBV5-1
J: TRBJ2-3
CDR3: CASSLEAGTLGDTQYF
DNA: TGCGCCAGCAGCTTGGAGGCAGGAACCCTCGGGGATACGCAGTATTTT

D: TRBD1
size: NA
V: TRBV7-2
J: TRBJ2-1
CDR3: CASRYAADRGRDEQFF
DNA: TGTGCCAGCAGGTACGCCGCCGACAGGGGTAGAGATGAGCAGTTCTTC

D: TRBD2
size: many
V: TRBV29-1
J: TRBJ2-3
CDR3: CSVEDRPKAGEFMDTQYF
DNA: TGCAGCGTTGAAGATCGGCCTAAAGCGGGAGAGTTCATGGATACGCAGTATTTT

D: NA
size: many
V: TRBV7-8
J: TRBJ2-2
CDR3: CASSERFLDWRVTGELFF
DNA: TGTGCCAGCAGCGAACGCTTTCTGGATTGGCGGGTCACCGGGGAGCTGTTTTTT

D: NA
size: many
V: TRBV9
J: TRBJ2-1
CDR3: CASSADTTRIHNEQFF
DNA: TGTGCCAGCAGCGCTGATACGACTAGAATCCACAATGAGCAGTTCTTC

D: TRBD1
size: many
V: TRBV5-4
J: TRBJ2-2
CDR3: CASSLGRTGPTGELFF
DNA: TGTGCCAGCAGCTTGGGAAGGACAGGGCCCACCGGGGAGCTGTTTTTT

D: NA
size: NA
V: TRBV7-2
J: TRBJ2-3
CDR3: CASSLALADGTDTQYF
DNA: TGTGCCAGCAGCTTAGCGTTGGCAGACGGCACAGATACGCAGTATTTT

D: NA
size: few
V: TRBV7-2
J: TRBJ2-7
CDR3: CASSLAEGSEQYF
DNA: TGTGCCAGCAGCTTAGCGGAAGGGTCCGAGCAGTACTTC

D: NA
size: many
V: TRBV4-1
J: TRBJ1-2
CDR3: CASSQDRRRDPDYGYTF
DNA: TGCGCCAGCAGCCAAGACCGTAGGCGGGACCCAGACTATGGCTACACCTTC

D: NA
size: medium-sized
V: TRBV4-2
J: TRBJ2-2
CDR3: CASSRRGDGTGELFF
DNA: TGTGCCAGCAGCCGTAGGGGGGATGGCACCGGGGAGCTGTTTTTT

D: NA
size: NA
V: TRBV27
J: TRBJ1-1
CDR3: CASSLAWKNTEAFF
DNA: TGTGCCAGCAGTTTGGCGTGGAAGAACACTGAAGCTTTCTTT

D: TRBD2
size: medium-sized
V: TRBV7-2
J: TRBJ2-1
CDR3: CASSPGGGNNEQFF
DNA: TGTGCCAGCAGCCCGGGCGGGGGGAACAATGAGCAGTTCTTC

D: NA
size: large
V: TRBV20-1
J: TRBJ2-7
CDR3: CSARDSGLSYEQYF
DNA: TGCAGTGCTAGAGATAGTGGGTTGTCGTACGAGCAGTACTTC

D: NA
size: many
V: TRBV4-3
J: TRBJ2-5
CDR3: CASSQDRVMETQYF
DNA: TGCGCCAGCAGCCAAGACAGGGTGATGGAGACCCAGTACTTC

D: TRBD1
size: NA
V: TRBV28
J: TRBJ2-7
CDR3: CASKSPGQFYEQYF
DNA: TGTGCCAGCAAGTCCCCGGGACAGTTCTACGAGCAGTACTTC

D: NA
size: medium-sized
V: TRBV29-1
J: TRBJ2-2
CDR3: CSVEWTGELFF
DNA: TGCAGCGTTGAGTGGACCGGGGAGCTGTTTTTT

D: TRBD1
size: NA
V: TRBV18
J: TRBJ1-1
CDR3: CASSQQTGTTEAFF
DNA: TGTGCCAGCTCACAACAGACAGGGACCACTGAAGCTTTCTTT

D: NA
size: few
V: TRBV18
J: TRBJ1-1
CDR3: CASSLSGQLLNTEAFF
DNA: TGTGCCAGCTCACTTTCCGGACAGCTTTTGAACACTGAAGCTTTCTTT

D: NA
size: many
V: TRBV7-8
J: TRBJ1-5
CDR3: CASSLIETVNQPQHF
DNA: TGTGCCAGCAGCTTAATCGAGACAGTCAATCAGCCCCAGCATTTT

D: TRBD1
size: many
V: TRBV7-3
J: TRBJ2-1
CDR3: CASSWGEGAPYNEQFF
DNA: TGTGCCAGCAGCTGGGGAGAGGGGGCCCCCTACAATGAGCAGTTCTTC

D: TRBD2
size: many
V: TRBV12-3/TRBV12-4
J: TRBJ2-1
CDR3: CASSGLAGEREQFF
DNA: TGTGCCAGCAGTGGACTAGCGGGAGAACGTGAGCAGTTCTTC

D: NA
size: NA
V: TRBV29-1
J: TRBJ2-3
CDR3: CSGPSLGNSTDTQYF
DNA: TGCAGCGGGCCCTCCCTGGGGAATAGCACAGATACGCAGTATTTT

D: NA
size: large
V: TRBV7-9
J: TRBJ2-7
CDR3: CASSLALGGQTYEQYF
DNA: TGTGCCAGCAGCTTAGCCTTGGGGGGCCAAACCTACGAGCAGTACTTC

D: NA
size: many
V: TRBV7-7
J: TRBJ2-2
CDR3: CASSKNTGELFF
DNA: TGTGCCAGCAGCAAGAACACCGGGGAGCTGTTTTTT

D: NA
size: medium-sized
V: TRBV28
J: TRBJ2-3
CDR3: CASSLVKSTDTQYF
DNA: TGTGCCAGCAGTTTGGTAAAAAGCACAGATACGCAGTATTTT

D: NA
size: many
V: TRBV27
J: TRBJ2-7
CDR3: CASARRRDTYEQYF
DNA: TGTGCCAGCGCTAGAAGGCGGGATACCTACGAGCAGTACTTC

D: NA
size: many
V: TRBV5-1
J: TRBJ2-1
CDR3: CASRSEGPYNEQFF
DNA: TGCGCCAGCAGGAGCGAGGGTCCCTACAATGAGCAGTTCTTC

D: TRBD1
size: NA
V: TRBV11-2
J: TRBJ1-3
CDR3: CASSLGDSSGNTIYF
DNA: TGTGCCAGCAGCTTAGGGGACAGCTCTGGAAACACCATATATTTT

D: NA
size: many
V: TRBV7-2
J: TRBJ2-3
CDR3: CASSLNRARATDTQYF
DNA: TGTGCCAGCAGCTTAAACCGGGCGAGGGCCACAGATACGCAGTATTTT

D: NA
size: many
V: TRBV28
J: TRBJ2-7
CDR3: CASSSRPLSYEQYF
DNA: TGTGCCAGCAGTTCCCGACCGCTTTCCTACGAGCAGTACTTC

D: NA
size: NA
V: TRBV29-1
J: TRBJ2-5
CDR3: CSVEGWTVQETQYF
DNA: TGCAGCGTTGAAGGTTGGACAGTGCAAGAGACCCAGTACTTC

D: NA
size: many
V: TRBV2
J: TRBJ2-1
CDR3: CATALSSYNEQFF
DNA: TGTGCCACAGCGTTGAGCTCCTACAATGAGCAGTTCTTC

D: TRBD2
size: many
V: TRBV20-1
J: TRBJ2-2
CDR3: CSAPAVFQRGGRITGELFF
DNA: TGCAGTGCCCCAGCAGTGTTCCAGCGGGGGGGCCGGATCACCGGGGAGCTGTTTTTT

D: TRBD1
size: medium-sized
V: TRBV6-5
J: TRBJ2-7
CDR3: CASGEDRSSGEQYF
DNA: TGTGCCAGCGGCGAGGACAGGTCGTCCGGGGAGCAGTACTTC